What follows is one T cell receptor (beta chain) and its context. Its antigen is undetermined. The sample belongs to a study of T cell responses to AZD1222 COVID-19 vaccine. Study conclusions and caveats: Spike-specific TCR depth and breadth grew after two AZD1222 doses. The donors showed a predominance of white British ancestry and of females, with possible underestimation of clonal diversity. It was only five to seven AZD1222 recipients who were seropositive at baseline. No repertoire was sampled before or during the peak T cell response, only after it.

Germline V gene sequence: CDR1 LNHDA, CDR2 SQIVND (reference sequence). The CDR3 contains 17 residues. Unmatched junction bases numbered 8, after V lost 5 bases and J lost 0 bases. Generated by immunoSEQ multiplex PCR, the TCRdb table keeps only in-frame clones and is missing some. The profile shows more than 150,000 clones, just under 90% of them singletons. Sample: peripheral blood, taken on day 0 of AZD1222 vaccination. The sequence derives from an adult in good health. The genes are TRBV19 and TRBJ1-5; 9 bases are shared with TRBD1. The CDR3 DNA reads TGTGCCAGTAGTCACGCCGGGACAGGGTATAGCAATCAGCCCCAGCATTTT. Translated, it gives CASSHAGTGYSNQPQHF.